The entry that follows covers one T cell receptor beta chain sequence. In its sample, this clone was seen a few times. Its antigen remains undetermined. No qualities accompany the bases; no much larger clone lies one base away. The entire amount of isolated RNA was reverse transcribed using the High Capacity cDNA Reverse Transcription Kit, so the sequenced TCRB transcripts were expressed ones. Deep immunoSEQ sequencing was performed on naive, central memory and regulatory T cell samples, with an average of about 4 million total reads per sample. Sorted cells were lysed in RLT buffer, and RNA was extracted using DNase-treated RNeasy Micro or Mini kits according to cell number. Each cell subset was processed separately to prevent cross-contamination, with patient and healthy donor samples processed together. Using the immunoSEQ multiplex PCR, TCRB sequences were amplified from cDNA into 87-bp fragments spanning the CDR3 region. Sequencing of the amplicons was done on the Illumina HiSeq platform. For the original study's pipeline: Synthetic template baselines were used to correct PCR bias computationally, reads within Hamming distance 2 were collapsed together, and singletons that could not be merged were discarded. Reads were aligned against IMGT to assign V, D and J genes, CDR3 length and insertions or deletions at six rearrangement sites. Clonotype counts were normalized to sorted cell number within each subset before computing true diversity and Gini coefficients with the tcR R package. The overlap coefficient, calculated on TCRB nucleotide sequences, was used to measure repertoire sharing. As a proxy for the pre-selection repertoire, out-of-frame TCRB sequences from naive cells were analyzed. TCRdb mirrors the immuneACCESS table, restricted to in-frame sequences. Some clones are absent from its copies; in checked studies, under half trace to an unresolved V gene, and the reason for the others is unknown. The DNA was the basis for D and trimming; V, J and clone size are from that table. The sample table records a few hundred thousand clones; approximately 10% of these occur just once. More than 0.015% of the sample is held by the ten biggest clonotypes.

Each donor gave one peripheral blood draw, approximately 120 mL on average, collected into heparinised tubes. Naive, central memory, regulatory and stem cell-like memory CD4+ T cells were sorted on a BD FACSAria II using a panel including CD45RO, CCR7, CD25, CD127, CD95 and CD27. Purity was above 95% for every sorted population. PBMCs were isolated right away by Lymphoprep density gradient centrifugation and were stained directly, without culture. To minimize batch effects, samples were stained and sorted in pairs, one healthy donor with one patient per experiment. This record belongs to a study of beta chain features in type 1 diabetes (dated by TCRdb to the late 2010s). The study in broad terms: Mean age, gender distribution, total cell number and subset yield did not differ between patients and healthy donors. Naive and central memory subsets were obtained from all 30 or so donors, but regulatory and stem cell-like memory subsets were isolated from only 8 patients and roughly 8 healthy donors. In the study, recently diagnosed type 1 diabetes patients and matched healthy donors were compared on the TCRB repertoires of their sorted circulating CD4+ T cell subsets. A total of roughly 100 million sorted cells were examined across all samples, and RNA yield correlated strongly with the number of cells per subset. Study-level results and caveats: Because cDNA was sequenced instead of genomic DNA, highly expressing activated cells could be over-represented, though the groups showed no difference in activation or CD3 levels. Only small numbers of individuals were included in the HLA sub-analyses, which left unresolved whether HLA type had any influence on TCRB rearrangement. Naive, central memory and regulatory TCRB repertoires appeared to be more alike among patients than among healthy donors. At VDJ recombination sites, patients with type 1 diabetes made fewer insertions and deleted more nucleotides, a pattern implying thymic rearrangement abnormalities. In all four CD4+ subsets, TCRB CDR3 length was moderately but significantly shorter in type 1 diabetes patients. PCR may preferentially amplify shorter templates, but because patient and control samples were amplified and corrected together, any resulting skew would affect both groups equally.

V is cut by 4 bases and J by 4 bases, and the space between the germline ends is 7 bases. CDR1 and CDR2 are read off the germline V gene as SQVTM and ANQGSEA. From cysteine to phenylalanine, the CDR3 is 12 amino acids long. CDR3 DNA only is kept here, 36 bases in frame from base 1. The sequenced sample consisted of naive CD4+ T cells from blood. The cell subset or site label of this sample denotes: true naive CD4+ T cells. The rearranged segments are TRBV29-1 and TRBJ1-4, with the D gene too uncertain to name. This TCR derives from a woman aged 30 to 39 in good health. In nucleotide form, the sequence is TGCAGCGTTGCGGGAGGTAATGAAAAACTGTTTTTT. Translated, it gives CSVAGGNEKLFF.